A selection of T cell receptor beta chains follows, all from one sample in a study of cytomegalovirus exposure and HLA in healthy donors. Data came from immunoSEQ multiplex PCR; TCRdb stores just in-frame clones and leaves some out. The sample includes about 250,000 clones, roughly two thirds of them seen just once. The material sequenced was PBMCs. All receptors derive from a female donor in good health and CMV-seronegative. CDR3s include the opening cysteine and the closing phenylalanine or tryptophan. A D gene is named only where the DNA matches it firmly. Part of the rows lack a size; the others show once, few, many or a class for expanded clones.

abundance,v_gene,j_gene,d_gene,CDR3aa,CDR3nt
.,TRBV28,TRBJ1-2,.,CASRRGANYGYTF,TGTGCCAGCAGGCGGGGAGCTAACTATGGCTACACCTTC
.,TRBV7-2,TRBJ2-7,.,CASSLDSYSPYEQYF,TGTGCCAGCAGCTTAGACTCTTATAGCCCCTACGAGCAGTACTTC
.,TRBV27,TRBJ2-3,TRBD2,CASSLGLAADTQYF,TGTGCCAGCAGTTTGGGACTAGCGGCAGATACGCAGTATTTT
.,TRBV4-2,TRBJ1-4,TRBD1,CATSPGGEELFF,TGTGCCACCTCCCCAGGGGGCGAGGAACTGTTTTTT
.,TRBV10-3,TRBJ2-1,.,CAISELGGPYNEQFF,TGTGCCATCAGTGAGCTGGGGGGTCCATACAATGAGCAGTTCTTC
.,TRBV19,TRBJ1-1,.,CASSIGSGAPTYF,TGTGCCAGTAGTATAGGATCCGGAGCTCCGACCTACTTT
.,TRBV18,TRBJ2-3,.,CASSPPGAKDTQYF,TGTGCCAGCTCACCACCCGGAGCGAAGGATACGCAGTATTTT
.,TRBV5-6,TRBJ2-5,TRBD2,CASSWDSGRARETQYF,TGTGCCAGCAGCTGGGATAGCGGGAGGGCCCGAGAGACCCAGTACTTC
.,TRBV7-9,TRBJ2-7,TRBD2,CASSPIAPPSGGLSYEQYF,TGTGCCAGCAGCCCCATTGCCCCCCCAAGCGGGGGGCTCTCCTACGAGCAGTACTTC
.,TRBV5-1,TRBJ1-6,.,CASSLDRPPNSPLHF,TGCGCCAGCAGCTTGGACAGGCCACCTAATTCACCCCTCCACTTT
.,TRBV11-1,TRBJ1-1,.,CASSADRVTEAFF,TGTGCCAGCAGCGCGGACAGAGTCACTGAAGCTTTCTTT
.,TRBV7-6,TRBJ1-6,TRBD1,CASSLVGTVNSPLHF,TGTGCCAGCAGCTTAGTCGGGACAGTAAATTCACCCCTCCACTTT
.,TRBV27,TRBJ2-1,.,CASRSAGEPYNEQFF,TGTGCCAGCAGGTCGGCCGGGGAGCCCTACAATGAGCAGTTCTTC
few,TRBV29-1,TRBJ2-1,.,CSVDPSAAYNEQFF,TGCAGCGTTGATCCTAGCGCGGCCTACAATGAGCAGTTCTTC
.,TRBV9,TRBJ2-1,TRBD2,CASSGGLAGGNLQKNSYNEQFF,TGTGCCAGCAGCGGGGGACTAGCGGGAGGGAACCTACAAAAAAACTCCTACAATGAGCAGTTCTTC
.,TRBV23-1,TRBJ2-4,.,CASSQSRGMIKSKNIQYF,TGCGCCAGCAGTCAATCGAGAGGGATGATCAAATCCAAAAACATTCAGTACTTC
.,TRBV9,TRBJ2-7,TRBD1,CASSVADRAFEQYF,TGTGCCAGCAGCGTAGCCGACAGGGCCTTCGAGCAGTACTTC
.,TRBV5-8,TRBJ1-1,.,CAGREGAFF,TGTGCCGGGAGGGAGGGAGCTTTCTTT
.,TRBV5-1,TRBJ2-5,TRBD2,CASFREAETQYF,TGCGCCAGTTTCCGGGAGGCTGAGACCCAGTACTTC
.,TRBV5-4,TRBJ2-3,TRBD1,CASSLTGADTQYF,TGTGCCAGCAGCCTCACAGGGGCAGATACGCAGTATTTT
.,TRBV5-5,TRBJ2-1,.,CASSFLAVSYNEQFF,TGTGCCAGCAGCTTCTTAGCGGTCTCCTACAATGAGCAGTTCTTC
.,TRBV7-9,TRBJ2-1,TRBD2,CASSPDPGLGRRGEQFF,TGTGCCAGCAGCCCCGACCCGGGACTAGGCCGTAGGGGTGAGCAGTTCTTC
.,TRBV11-2,TRBJ2-2,.,CASSPRRENTGELFF,TGTGCCAGCAGCCCCCGCCGGGAGAACACCGGGGAGCTGTTTTTT
few,TRBV27,TRBJ2-7,TRBD1,CASRRQGRVEQYF,TGTGCCAGCAGACGACAGGGGCGAGTCGAGCAGTACTTC
.,TRBV12-5,TRBJ1-3,.,CASGASAGNTIYF,TGTGCTAGTGGTGCTTCAGCTGGAAACACCATATATTTT
.,TRBV11-3,TRBJ2-7,.,CASRSRLEYEQYF,TGTGCCAGCAGATCTCGCTTAGAGTACGAGCAGTACTTC
.,TRBV10-3,TRBJ1-5,.,CAISKDSSNQPQHF,TGTGCCATCAGCAAAGACAGTAGCAATCAGCCCCAGCATTTT
.,TRBV27,TRBJ1-4,.,CASSPRHRGATNEKLFF,TGTGCCAGCAGTCCTCGCCACCGGGGGGCAACTAATGAAAAACTGTTTTTT
few,TRBV15,TRBJ2-7,.,CATSIGLLVDEQYF,TGTGCCACCAGCATCGGACTTCTTGTTGACGAGCAGTACTTC
.,TRBV29-1,TRBJ1-1,.,CSASMRGGTEAFF,TGCAGCGCCTCGATGCGGGGCGGCACTGAAGCTTTCTTT
.,TRBV7-3,TRBJ2-1,TRBD2,CASSLTLAGNNEQFF,TGTGCCAGCAGCTTAACACTAGCGGGAAACAATGAGCAGTTCTTC
.,TRBV25-1,TRBJ2-1,TRBD1,CASSLTGNSYNEQFF,TGTGCCAGCAGTTTGACAGGGAACTCCTACAATGAGCAGTTCTTC
few,TRBV6-6,TRBJ2-1,.,CASSPPGGNVQFF,TGTGCCAGCAGTCCCCCTGGGGGGAACGTGCAGTTCTTC
.,TRBV27,TRBJ1-2,TRBD1,CASSEGQMYGYTF,TGTGCCAGCAGTGAGGGACAGATGTATGGCTACACCTTC
.,TRBV5-6,TRBJ2-4,.,CASSSGSTTNIQYF,TGTGCCAGCAGCTCTGGGAGCACGACCAACATTCAGTACTTC
.,TRBV28,TRBJ2-6,TRBD2,CATFMSGGVTGANVLTF,TGTGCAACTTTTATGTCCGGGGGGGTAACTGGGGCCAACGTCCTGACTTTC
few,TRBV5-1,TRBJ2-5,TRBD1,CASSLVEMTGRETQYF,TGCGCCAGCAGCTTGGTTGAGATGACAGGGCGGGAGACCCAGTACTTC
.,TRBV18,TRBJ2-7,.,CASSPLGGIEQYF,TGTGCCAGCTCACCACTGGGCGGGATCGAGCAGTACTTC
.,TRBV19,TRBJ2-2,TRBD1,CASSITRQGTGELFF,TGTGCCAGTAGTATAACGAGACAGGGGACCGGGGAGCTGTTTTTT
.,TRBV5-1,TRBJ2-1,.,CASSLVVGVQNEQFF,TGCGCCAGCAGCTTGGTTGTCGGGGTTCAGAATGAGCAGTTCTTC
.,TRBV28,TRBJ2-5,TRBD2,CASDDFSGTLGSEETQYF,TGTGCCAGCGATGACTTTAGCGGGACCCTTGGGTCGGAGGAGACCCAGTACTTC
.,TRBV2,TRBJ1-1,TRBD1,CASSATFRGRENTEAFF,TGTGCCAGCAGTGCAACCTTCAGGGGGCGAGAGAACACTGAAGCTTTCTTT
.,TRBV7-2,TRBJ2-6,.,CASSSLLNRAAGANVLTF,TGTGCCAGCAGCTCTCTCTTGAACAGGGCGGCCGGGGCCAACGTCCTGACTTTC